This TCR beta chain was sequenced in a study of naive and memory T cell subsets. General study results and limits: A few larger clonotypes appeared in naive repertoires, especially CD8, possibly memory cells re-expressing CD45RA. From naive to CM, EM and EMRA, diversity decreased and Gini increased. Activation and differentiation may alter RNA-based TCR counts.

Two oligonucleotides, mixed equimolar, formed the beta constant-region primer covering TRBC1 and TRBC2. The ligated cDNA underwent four PCR rounds using SP2 and nested alpha and beta constant-region primers. MiXCR, applied by TCRdb to the UMI-ligation and nested PCR reads, yields one record per CDR3 protein. The sample records fewer than 150,000 distinct CDR3 sequences, roughly a fifth being singletons. Germline V gene data show CDR1 as MNHEY and CDR2 as SMNVEV (reference sequence). The CDR3 sequence is 11 residues long. V lost 10 bases and J lost 7, with 12 bases in between. To note about this clonotype: The antigen is unknown.

The chain carries TRBV27 and TRBJ2-3; possible D gene TRBD1, 5 bases. The clonotype comes from a human donor in good health. Sequencing was performed on naive CD8+ T cells from blood. For the CDR3, the DNA is TGTGCCACCCTCCAGGGCTATACGCAGTATTTT. Protein product: CATLQGYTQYF.